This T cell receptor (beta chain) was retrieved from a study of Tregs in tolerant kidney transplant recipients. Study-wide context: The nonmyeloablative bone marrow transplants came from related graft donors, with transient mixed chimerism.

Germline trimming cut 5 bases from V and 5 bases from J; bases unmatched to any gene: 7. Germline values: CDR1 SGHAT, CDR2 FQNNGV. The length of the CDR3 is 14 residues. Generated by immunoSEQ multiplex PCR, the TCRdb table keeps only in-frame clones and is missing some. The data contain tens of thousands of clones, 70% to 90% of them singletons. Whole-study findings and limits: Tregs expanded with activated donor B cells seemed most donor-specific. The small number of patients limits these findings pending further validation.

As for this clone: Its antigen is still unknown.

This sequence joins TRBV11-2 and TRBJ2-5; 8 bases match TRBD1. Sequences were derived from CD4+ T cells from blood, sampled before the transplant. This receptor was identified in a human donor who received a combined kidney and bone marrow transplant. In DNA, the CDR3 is TGTGCCAGCAGCGACAGGGGATCGGGGGAGACCCAGTACTTC. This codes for CASSDRGSGETQYF.